A single sample gave rise to the 19 T cell receptor beta chains below, sequenced in a study of PD-L1 blockade in urothelial cancer. The time point is: peripheral blood 6 weeks after treatment start. Data came from immunoSEQ multiplex PCR; TCRdb stores just in-frame clones and leaves some out. This table holds about 30,000 clones, around 80% found once. Source: PBMCs, taken around atezolizumab (anti-PD-L1) treatment. These TCRs come from a man between 65 and 85 years old with urothelial cancer.

The chain links TRBV5-6 to TRBJ1-5; D call uncertain. Germline-derived CDR1 and CDR2 are SGHDT and YYEEEE. The CDR3 contains 14 residues. Trimming removed 0 bases from V and 2 bases from J, with 6 bases in between. The CDR3 sequence: CASSLGGRNQPQHF. CDR3 nucleotides: TGTGCCAGCAGCTTGGGAGGCCGCAATCAGCCCCAGCATTTT.

The genes are TRBV2 and TRBJ2-2, with TRBD1 as a possible D gene (6 bases). The V and J ends lost 6 bases and 4 bases respectively, with 18 bases between them. Germline V gene data show CDR1 as SNHLY and CDR2 as FYNNEI. The CDR3 spans 16 residues. DNA of the CDR3: TGTGCCAGCAGCCTATTAACAGGGTTCGCCACCGGGGAGCTGTTTTTT. Translating gives CASSLLTGFATGELFF.

This clone was seen a few times. The chain uses TRBV28 and TRBJ1-1; 10 bases agree with TRBD1. V trimming: 6 bases; J trimming: 5 bases; junction bases outside the gene matches: 9. CDR1 is MDHEN, CDR2 SYDVKM, per germline. This CDR3 is built from 15 residues. CDR3 residues: CASRQLRDRGTEAFF. CDR3 coding DNA: TGTGCCAGCAGACAATTGCGGGACAGGGGAACTGAAGCTTTCTTT.

This clone was detected only a few times. The rearrangement joins TRBV7-2 to TRBJ1-2; D unclear. The CDR3 is 12 residues long. The V end lost 0 bases, the J end lost 8 bases, and 7 bases lay between the germline ends. Germline V lookup: CDR1 SGHTA, CDR2 FQGNSA. CDR3 DNA: TGTGCCAGCAGCTTAGCCGGGTCGGGCTACACCTTC. It encodes CASSLAGSGYTF.

The chain carries TRBV11-2 and TRBJ2-3; tentative D call: TRBD2 (6 bases). The CDR3 is 16 residues long. Germline V gives CDR1 SGHAT, CDR2 FQNNGV. The V end lost 2 bases, the J end lost 5 bases, and 17 bases lay between the germline ends. The DNA of the CDR3 is TGTGCCAGCAGCTTAAAGGAATCCTACGGGGGAGATACGCAGTATTTT. Its translation: CASSLKESYGGDTQYF.

The gene calls are TRBV2 and TRBJ2-7; TRBD1 might be the D (6 bases). V was cut by 11 bases and J by 3 bases, with 20 bases left in between. Germline-derived CDR1 and CDR2 are SNHLY and FYNNEI. The CDR3 extends over 14 amino acids. CDR3 protein: CAAAQGRGHYEQYF. DNA for the CDR3: TGTGCCGCAGCCCAGGGCAGGGGCCACTACGAGCAGTACTTC.

Only one count was recorded for this clone. The chain links TRBV7-9 to TRBJ2-3; D unresolved. Germline V gives CDR1 SEHNR, CDR2 FQNEAQ (reference sequence). V lost 3 bases to trimming and J lost 5 bases, with 3 bases between them. The CDR3 consists of 11 residues. The CDR3 sequence: CASSFLDTQYF. In nucleotides, the CDR3 is TGTGCCAGCAGCTTCCTAGATACGCAGTATTTT.

The chain uses TRBV7-2 and TRBJ2-1; 8 bases map to TRBD2. This CDR3 comprises 15 residues. J was trimmed by 7 bases and V by 2 bases; bases with no gene match: 7. Germline V gene sequence: CDR1 SGHTA, CDR2 FQGNSA. The chain's CDR3 is CASSLQAGAGNEQFF. The CDR3 nucleotides are TGTGCCAGCAGCTTACAAGCGGGAGCGGGGAATGAGCAGTTCTTC. The full variable domain, with the rest looked up from reference TRBV7-2 and TRBJ2-1, is GAGVSQSPSNKVTEKGKDVELRCDPISGHTALYWYRQSLGQGLEFLIYFQGNSAPDKSGLPSDRFSAERTGGSVSTLTIQRTQQEDSAVYLCASSLQAGAGNEQFFGPGTRLTVL.

This clone was counted once. The V gene is TRBV6-5, the J gene TRBJ2-6, with D unclear. Germline values: CDR1 MNHEY, CDR2 SVGAGI. The germline V and J ends were trimmed by 4 bases and 0 bases, with 7 bases remaining between them. CDR3 size: 15 residues. DNA of the CDR3: TGTGCCAGCAGTTCCCCCTCCTCTGGGGCCAACGTCCTGACTTTC. Residues: CASSSPSSGANVLTF.

This chain connects TRBV29-1 to TRBJ2-7, with D uncertain. The CDR3 consists of 15 residues. Looked up from germline, CDR1 is SQVTM and CDR2 is ANQGSEA. The V and J ends lost 1 base and 3 bases respectively, with 16 bases between them. The CDR3: CSVEAPGSTHYEQYF. The CDR3 bases are TGCAGCGTTGAAGCCCCCGGGTCCACTCACTACGAGCAGTACTTC.

The V call is TRBV7-2, the J call TRBJ2-1; 7 nucleotides line up with TRBD2. The V gene's germline CDR1 is SGHTA and CDR2 FQGNSA. CDR3 length equals 16 residues. J was trimmed by 6 bases and V by 7 bases; bases with no gene match: 15. For the CDR3, the DNA is TGTGCCAGCATCAACCTTGGCGGGAGTGACGGCAATGAGCAGTTCTTC. Encoded protein: CASINLGGSDGNEQFF.

This chain links TRBV9 with TRBJ2-1; D remains unclear. Germline CDR1 SGDLS, CDR2 YYNGEE. Trimming removed 0 bases at V and 5 bases at J, with 6 bases between. This CDR3 comprises 13 residues. In DNA, the CDR3 is TGTGCCAGCAGCGTAGCTCCTAACAATGAGCAGTTCTTC. This translates into CASSVAPNNEQFF.

V is TRBV21-1 and J is TRBJ2-3; TRBD2, the table's D call, lacks a check against the DNA. TRBV21-1 is given as a pseudogene. The length of the CDR3 is 13 residues. The CDR3 DNA reads as TGTGCCAGCAGCAACGGCGCGGGAGATACGCAGTATTTT. Protein: CASSNGAGDTQYF.

V usage is TRBV5-6 and J usage is TRBJ2-5; TRBD2 aligns across 7 bases. The V segment lost 6 bases and the J segment 2 bases; nucleotides outside the gene matches: 16. CDR1 and CDR2 (germline): SGHDT, YYEEEE. The CDR3 is made up of 17 amino acids. The CDR3 bases are TGTGCCAGCACCGATAATCGGGATAGCGGGTGGCAAGAGACCCAGTACTTC. Amino acid sequence: CASTDNRDSGWQETQYF. The full variable domain, with the rest looked up from reference TRBV5-6 and TRBJ2-5, is DAGVTQSPTHLIKTRGQQVTLRCSPKSGHDTVSWYQQALGQGPQFIFQYYEEEERQRGNFPDRFSGHQFPNYSSELNVNALLLGDSALYLCASTDNRDSGWQETQYFGPGTRLLVL.

The chain employs TRBV5-1 and TRBJ2-3; 11 nucleotides match TRBD2. The germline CDR1 and CDR2 sequences are SGHRS and YFSETQ. V dropped 0 bases and J dropped 0; count of bases not matched to a gene: 3. This CDR3 contains 17 residues. As DNA, the CDR3 is TGCGCCAGCAGCTTGGGACTAGCGGGGCCAAGCACAGATACGCAGTATTTT. This sequence encodes CASSLGLAGPSTDTQYF.

The V call is TRBV20-1, the J call TRBJ2-7; TRBD1 is a possible D gene (6 bases). Germline CDR1 reads DFQATT; CDR2 reads SNEGSKA (reference sequence). Trimming took 7 bases from V and 5 from J, leaving 12 bases between them. The CDR3 has 11 residues. The DNA for the CDR3 is TGCAGTGGGATGCAGGGGAACGAGCAGTACTTC. It codes for CSGMQGNEQYF.

J is TRBJ2-6 and V is TRBV7-2, with TRBD2 identical over 8 bases. The CDR3 runs 16 residues. J gave up 0 bases and V 7 bases, and 5 bases lay outside the gene matches. CDR1 SGHTA and CDR2 FQGNSA come from the germline V gene. The CDR3 loop reads CASTAGVGSGANVLTF. The CDR3 DNA follows: TGTGCCAGCACAGCGGGGGTTGGCTCTGGGGCCAACGTCCTGACTTTC.

The chain employs TRBV7-3 and TRBJ1-1; D call uncertain. The CDR3 loop spans 17 amino acids. Trimming stripped 4 bases from V and 0 bases from J, with 18 bases between. CDR1 is SGHTA and CDR2 is FQGTGA in the germline V gene. The DNA of the CDR3 is TGTGCCAGCAGCTCCGGCGGGATGCCAGGTATGAACACTGAAGCTTTCTTT. Residues: CASSSGGMPGMNTEAFF.

The chain employs TRBV5-4 and TRBJ2-7; TRBD1 aligns across 9 bases. The V gene's germline CDR1 is SGHNT and CDR2 YYREEE (reference sequence). There are 13 residues in the CDR3. Unmatched junction bases numbered 4, after V lost 4 bases and J lost 5 bases. The CDR3 protein is CASSPWTGDEQYF. The CDR3 DNA reads as TGTGCCAGCAGCCCCTGGACAGGGGACGAGCAGTACTTC.